Sequencing of this T cell receptor (beta chain) was carried out in a study of shared clonotypes between healthy human individuals. Whole-study findings and limits: Collection of samples was limited to blood; tissue repertoires likely differ.

About this clone itself: Its antigen is as yet unknown.

Method: immunoSEQ multiplex PCR; TCRdb's copy keeps in-frame clones and lacks some. The sample includes around 1.9 million clones, around 93% of them seen just once. Terminally differentiated effector memory CD45RA+ cells were left out of the naive CD8 fraction, which was CD45RO-negative and positively selected for CCR7. This CDR3 region has 14 residues. Germline assignment: CDR1 MDHEN and CDR2 SYDVKM. Trimming removed 1 base from V and 3 bases from J, with 9 bases in between. The sample taken for sequencing was naive CD8+ T cells from PBMCs. The chain recombines TRBV28 with TRBJ1-2; D is unresolved. This receptor was identified in a man younger than 35 in good health. Some clones in this sample may be carry-over from other donors' samples. DNA of the CDR3: TGTGCCAGCAGTTTATACTCGGGAGACTATGGCTACACCTTC. Protein product: CASSLYSGDYGYTF.